This TCR beta chain derives from a study of blood T cell repertoires in COVID-19 (dated by TCRdb to the early 2020s). As for the study more broadly: The collaborator samples originated in the United States, Italy and Spain and spanned the acute and convalescent phases of COVID-19. The material from the prospective study consisted of cDNA or gDNA derived from T cells, B-cell-depleted T cells, or PBMCs. Deeply sampled blood TCRbeta repertoires from subjects exposed to, actively infected with, or recovered from COVID-19 were included in the dataset. The repertoires were released in a freely available public database meant as a resource for research on the immune response to SARS-CoV-2. The samples were drawn from two sources: the first 160 participants of the ongoing ImmuneRACE study, and fewer than 1,500 subjects contributed by 6 global collaborators. Nearly every sample came with metadata listing a de-identified subject ID, COVID-19 status, age in years and sex. Where HLA class I and class II types were available, the types were taken from metadata supplied by the sample provider, not from assay-based typing. Overall study outcomes, separate from this receptor: The amount of clinical and demographic metadata varied by source and participant and was provided uncurated.

With respect to this clone: The target of this receptor is not known. Base qualities were left out, and no much larger clone turns up one base away.

The CDR1 and CDR2 encoded by the germline V gene are MNHEY and SVGAGI. The CDR3 contains 15 residues, cysteine and phenylalanine counted. Just the 45-base CDR3 DNA is kept, in frame starting at base 1. Compared with germline, V lacks 5 bases and J lacks 0 bases; bases without a gene match: 4. The immunoSEQ Assay, a bias-controlled multiplex PCR, was used to amplify TCRbeta CDR3 regions from genomic DNA. In the authors' own workflow: The number of nucleated cells in each sample was estimated by amplification of reference gene primers within the assay. To quantify the absolute abundance of each unique TCRbeta CDR3 rearrangement, sequence reads were collapsed and filtered. For each sample, productive Simpson clonality was calculated by taking the square root of Simpson's diversity index across productive rearrangements. TCRdb's version of the immuneACCESS table is confined to in-frame rearrangements and falls short of the full clone set. An unresolved V gene accounts for under half of the shortfall where checked; the remainder is of unknown origin. From that table come the V and J calls and clone size; the DNA was used to work out D and trimming. The sample profile shows about 280,000 clones; roughly 85% of them were found once. 6% to 6.5% of the sample is held by the ten biggest clonotypes.

Enrolling through a virtual design, the prospective study's participants ranged in age from roughly 18 to 95 years and lived across more than 20 United States geographic areas. To assign participants to cohorts, the prospective study relied on clinical history that participants themselves reported in a screening survey and a study questionnaire. ImmuneRACE Cohort 3 recovered participants were defined by two consecutive negative NP/OP PCR tests, healthcare professional clearance, or symptom resolution. In the prospective study, whole blood, serum and a nasopharyngeal or oropharyngeal swab were collected from each participant by mobile phlebotomists. Participants in the prospective study had the option to provide additional blood draws and questionnaires over a roughly 2-month period. Blood samples from the prospective study were shipped frozen or at room temperature prior to DNA extraction.

The chain is made from TRBV6-5 and TRBJ2-7, with 10 bases matching TRBD1. The sample comprised PBMCs or T cells enriched from blood (not recorded which). This TCR came from a middle-aged woman who had recovered from COVID-19. The CDR3 region: CASSRTGGDSYEQYF. In nucleotide form, the sequence is TGTGCCAGCAGTCGGACAGGGGGAGACTCCTACGAGCAGTACTTC.